Described below is a single T cell receptor (beta chain) sequence and its context. This clone's antigen is unknown. Per-nucleotide qualities are absent, and no much larger clonotype sits a single base away. The treatment or condition label of this sample denotes: randomized to nivolumab then ipilimumab (arm A) or the reverse (arm B). None of the trial patients had been given prior DNA-damaging chemotherapy. Thawed PBMCs were sorted on a FACS Aria II flow cytometer to isolate live CD3+CD8+ cells negative for CD19 and CD56. The samples were obtained from melanoma patients enrolled in CheckMate 064, an open-label, randomized phase II trial testing sequential checkpoint blockade. Leukapheresis was used to collect peripheral blood mononuclear cells, which were then purified with Ficoll-Paque and frozen in human serum with roughly 10% DMSO. Immediately after sorting, the purity of the sorted blood CD3+CD8+ cells was confirmed to be >98%, and DNA was then extracted.

These data belong to a study of sequential checkpoint blockade in melanoma (dated by TCRdb to about 2019). Study-wide context: Patients were randomized 1:1 to first-line nivolumab followed by ipilimumab (arm A) or ipilimumab followed by nivolumab (arm B). Maintenance nivolumab came after both trial sequences.

From its cysteine to its phenylalanine, the CDR3 spans 15 amino acids. Only CDR3 DNA remains: 45 bases, in frame from the first base. CDR1 and CDR2, looked up from the germline V gene (reference sequence), are LNHNV and YYDKDF. V loses 1 base of germline sequence and J loses 8 bases, and the interval between the two ends is 15 bases. Study-wide conclusions, independent of this receptor: Validation of the response-prediction model combining TCR metrics and mutation burden is needed in larger, independent patient cohorts.

TCRbeta CDR3 regions were immunosequenced from genomic DNA with the immunoSEQ Assay. Genomic DNA was amplified by bias-controlled multiplex PCR before high-throughput sequencing. The published analysis was carried out like this. To quantify the absolute abundance of each unique TCRbeta CDR3 region, the sequences were collapsed and filtered. Clonality was defined as 1 minus Pielou's evenness and was calculated using productive rearrangements only. A previously published method was used to identify clones whose frequencies were significantly greater in on-treatment samples than in baseline samples. TCRdb took over this immuneACCESS table, retaining in-frame rearrangements with V and J assigned. Such tables are incomplete; in checked studies, under half of the missing clones stem from an unresolved V gene, and the remainder is unexplained. Clone size and V and J calls were adopted from that table, with D and trimming inferred from the DNA. The sample table holds fewer than 11,000 clones, of which 55% to 85% were seen once. Jointly, the top ten make up 36% of the sample.

The input for sequencing was CD8+ T cells sorted from blood (inferred from file names), taken from a patient given nivolumab and ipilimumab in sequence. The TCR comes from a human donor with melanoma. The chain employs TRBV15 and TRBJ1-5, and possibly TRBD1, on 6 matching bases. The encoded CDR3 is CATSRVGGLDEPQHF. The DNA sequence is TGTGCCACCAGCAGAGTCGGGGGGCTGGACGAGCCCCAGCATTTT.